What follows are 11 T cell receptor beta chains derived from one specimen sequenced in a study of quantifying T cell responses using KT2 cells. About the research overall: Reverse transcription used primers in the TCR alpha and beta constant regions.

The cDNA 3' end received a ligated oligonucleotide with a UMI. An equimolar mix of RC1.1 and RC1.2 primed the beta chain across TRBC1 and TRBC2. TCRdb re-derived calls from the UMI-ligation and nested PCR reads in MiXCR, one entry per CDR3 protein. The repertoire includes roughly 51,000 distinct CDR3 sequences, approximately 13% of them detected once, and roughly 9.9% sits in the top ten. The sample consisted of PBMCs spiked with cells of the T cell clone KT2. The source is a human donor.

This clonotype appeared a few times. The rearrangement joins TRBV20-1 to TRBJ1-4, with 8 bases identical to TRBD1. This CDR3 spans 15 amino acids. Germline trimming cut 5 bases from V and 3 bases from J; bases unmatched to any gene: 8. Per germline, CDR1 DFQATT and CDR2 SNEGSKA (reference sequence). The CDR3 coding sequence is TGCAGTGCTGATTCAGGGGGCTCGGCTAATGAAAAACTGTTTTTT. This translates into CSADSGGSANEKLFF.

The chain employs TRBV7-2 and TRBJ2-5; D perhaps matches TRBD2 (5 bases). CDR1 and CDR2 from the germline V gene are SGHTA and FQGNSA. Between the trimmed V and J ends, which lost 0 bases and 4 bases, there was a span of 15 bases. The CDR3 length is 16 residues. The CDR3 loop is CASSLAAGINGETQYF. The CDR3 DNA sequence: TGTGCCAGCAGCTTAGCCGCCGGGATAAATGGAGAGACCCAGTACTTC.

This chain connects TRBV6-2 or TRBV6-3 to TRBJ1-5; possibly TRBD1 for D (5 bases). V was clipped by 0 bases and J by 0 bases, with 12 bases between them. Germline V gene sequence: CDR1 MNHEY, CDR2 SVGEGT. This CDR3 comprises 17 residues. This CDR3 reads CASSYSDSSYSNQPQHF. The CDR3 region has the DNA TGTGCCAGCAGTTACTCCGACAGTAGCTATAGCAATCAGCCCCAGCATTTT.

J is TRBJ2-7 and V is TRBV12-3 or TRBV12-4; no firm D call. The CDR3 has 14 amino acids. V gave up 3 bases and J gave up 5 bases, with 14 bases separating them. The CDR3 spells CASSFDWDPHEQYF. CDR3 in DNA: TGTGCCAGCAGTTTCGATTGGGATCCCCACGAGCAGTACTTC.

The chain employs TRBV7-2 and TRBJ2-7; D tentatively fits TRBD1 or TRBD2 (5 bases each). This CDR3 contains 15 residues. Germline V CDR1 and CDR2: SGHTA, FQGNSA. Trimming removed 4 bases at V and 1 base at J, with 14 bases between. The CDR3 region is CASSSGRVVSYEQYF. The CDR3 nucleotides are TGTGCCAGCAGCTCGGGGCGGGTAGTGTCCTACGAGCAGTACTTC.

The chain joins TRBV10-1 to TRBJ2-1; D possibly matches TRBD1 or TRBD2 (5 bases each). Germline V CDR1 and CDR2: WNHNN, SYGVQD (reference sequence). The length of the CDR3 is 16 residues. The V and J ends lost 2 bases and 2 bases respectively, with 13 bases between them. DNA for the CDR3: TGCGCCAGCAGTGAGGAGGGGCGAGGGGCCTACAATGAGCAGTTCTTC. Translating it yields CASSEEGRGAYNEQFF.

The chain employs TRBV7-8 and TRBJ2-1; D is possibly TRBD2 (6 bases). Germline V gene lookup returns CDR1 SGHVS and CDR2 FQNEAQ. The V and J ends lost 6 bases and 4 bases respectively, with 19 bases between them. The CDR3 contains 16 residues. CDR3 amino acids: CASRLSGTADYNEQFF. The DNA for the CDR3 is TGTGCCAGCAGACTTAGTGGGACTGCGGATTACAATGAGCAGTTCTTC.

This clonotype occurred once. V and J are TRBV13 and TRBJ1-5; D not certain. CDR3 size: 13 residues. From germline, CDR1 is PRHDT and CDR2 FYEKMQ (reference sequence). Trimming shortened V by 4 bases and J by 4 bases, and 8 bases separated the two germline ends. The chain's CDR3 is CASSSLRNQPQHF. The CDR3 coding sequence is TGTGCCAGCAGCTCCTTAAGGAATCAGCCCCAGCATTTT.

By proportion, this clonotype is medium-sized (0.01 to 0.1%). The chain has TRBV6-4 and TRBJ2-3; possibly TRBD2 for D (6 bases). Germline V gene sequence: CDR1 MRHNA, CDR2 SNTAGT. There are 14 residues in the CDR3. Trimming cost V 4 bases and J 5 bases, with 13 bases left between them. In DNA, the CDR3 is TGTGCCAGCAGTGCCGGCGGGGAAGGAGATACGCAGTATTTT. As protein: CASSAGGEGDTQYF.

The chain links TRBV18 to TRBJ2-5; TRBD1 matches at 8 bases. With 4 bases clipped from V and 4 bases from J, the junction kept 5 bases outside the gene matches. There are 14 residues in the CDR3. Germline CDR1 and CDR2: KGHSH and LQKENI. CDR3 sequence (DNA): TGTGCCAGCTCACTAGGACAGGGATCAGAGACCCAGTACTTC. Amino acid sequence: CASSLGQGSETQYF.

This clonotype has a handful of counts. The chain couples TRBV6-2 or TRBV6-3 to TRBJ1-6; TRBD1 is a possible D gene (6 bases). Germline V gene lookup returns CDR1 MNHEY and CDR2 SVGEGT. This CDR3 is 14 amino acids long. The ends were cut back, 7 bases at V and 9 bases at J, with 16 bases in the middle. DNA of the CDR3: TGTGCCAGCAAAACAGGGCACGTCGCTTCACCCCTCCACTTT. As protein: CASKTGHVASPLHF.